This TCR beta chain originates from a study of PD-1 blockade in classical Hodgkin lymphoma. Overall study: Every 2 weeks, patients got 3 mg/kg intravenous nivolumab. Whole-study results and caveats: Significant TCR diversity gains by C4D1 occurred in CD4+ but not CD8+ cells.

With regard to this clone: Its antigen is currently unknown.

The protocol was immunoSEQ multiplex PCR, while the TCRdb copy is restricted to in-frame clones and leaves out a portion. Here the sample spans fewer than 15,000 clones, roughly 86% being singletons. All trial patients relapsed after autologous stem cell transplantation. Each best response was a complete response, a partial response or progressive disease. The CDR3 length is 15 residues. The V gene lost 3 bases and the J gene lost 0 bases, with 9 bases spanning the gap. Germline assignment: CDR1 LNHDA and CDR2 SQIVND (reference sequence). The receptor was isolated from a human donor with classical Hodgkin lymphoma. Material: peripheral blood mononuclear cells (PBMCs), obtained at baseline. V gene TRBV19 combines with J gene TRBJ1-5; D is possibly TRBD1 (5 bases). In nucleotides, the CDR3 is TGTGCCAGTAGTATTTGGGGCGATAGCAATCAGCCCCAGCATTTT. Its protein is CASSIWGDSNQPQHF.